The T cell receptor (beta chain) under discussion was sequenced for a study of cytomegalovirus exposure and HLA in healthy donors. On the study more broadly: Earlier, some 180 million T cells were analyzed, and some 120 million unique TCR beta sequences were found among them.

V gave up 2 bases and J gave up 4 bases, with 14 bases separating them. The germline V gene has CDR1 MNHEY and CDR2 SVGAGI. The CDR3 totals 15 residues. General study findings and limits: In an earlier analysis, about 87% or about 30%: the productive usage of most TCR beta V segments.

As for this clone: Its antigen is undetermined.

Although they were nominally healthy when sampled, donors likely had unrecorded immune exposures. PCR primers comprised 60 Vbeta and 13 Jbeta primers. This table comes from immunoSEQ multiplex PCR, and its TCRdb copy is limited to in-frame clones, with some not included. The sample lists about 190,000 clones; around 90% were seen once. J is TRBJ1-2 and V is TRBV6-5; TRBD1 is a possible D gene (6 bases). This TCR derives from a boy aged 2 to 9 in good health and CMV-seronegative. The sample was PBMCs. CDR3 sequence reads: CASSYGSTRGYGYTF. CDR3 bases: TGTGCCAGCAGTTACGGGTCGACCAGGGGCTATGGCTACACCTTC.